Shown below are 9 T cell receptor beta chains from a single sample sequenced in a study of shared clonotypes between healthy human individuals. TCRdb's table, derived via immunoSEQ multiplex PCR, lists solely in-frame clones and lacks some. The top ten hold about 9.4% of the sample, which has approximately 340,000 clones, approximately 79% seen once. The sample consisted of memory CD4+ T cells sorted from blood. Subset of the sample: CD45RA-negative fraction. These receptors all stem from a man younger than 40 in good health.

The gene calls are TRBV9 and TRBJ1-2; maybe TRBD1 (5 bases). V was pared by 4 bases and J by 6 bases, with 16 bases between. This CDR3 contains 14 residues. Germline-derived CDR1 and CDR2 are SGDLS and YYNGEE. DNA of the CDR3: TGTGCCAGCAGCAAAGGTCGCCAGGGAGATGGCTACACCTTC. Encoded protein: CASSKGRQGDGYTF.

The chain joins TRBV20-1 to TRBJ2-3; 7 nucleotides line up with TRBD2. With V trimmed by 6 bases and J by 6 bases, 3 bases remained unmatched. This CDR3 is 11 amino acids long. Per germline, CDR1 DFQATT and CDR2 SNEGSKA (reference sequence). CDR3 amino acids: CSAPSGDTQYF. The DNA of the CDR3 is TGCAGTGCCCCTAGCGGCGATACGCAGTATTTT.

The rearrangement links TRBV27 to TRBJ2-5, with D unresolved. Germline assignment: CDR1 MNHEY and CDR2 SMNVEV (reference sequence). The V and J ends lost 0 bases and 5 bases respectively, with 10 bases between them. The CDR3 is made up of 14 amino acids. DNA of the CDR3: TGTGCCAGCAGTTTATCCCTGAGTAGGGAGACCCAGTACTTC. The encoded protein is CASSLSLSRETQYF.

The V gene is TRBV9, the J gene TRBJ2-5, with 8 bases fitting TRBD2. With V trimmed by 0 bases and J by 5 bases, 6 bases remained unmatched. The length of the CDR3 is 15 residues. Germline CDR1 and CDR2: SGDLS and YYNGEE. DNA of the CDR3: TGTGCCAGCAGCGTAGAGGCGGGAGGCTCTGAGACCCAGTACTTC. This codes for CASSVEAGGSETQYF. Variable domain in full (rest from reference TRBV9 and TRBJ2-5): DSGVTQTPKHLITATGQRVTLRCSPRSGDLSVYWYQQSLDQGLQFLIQYYNGEERAKGNILERFSAQQFPDLHSELNLSSLELGDSALYFCASSVEAGGSETQYFGPGTRLLVL.

The DNA of the CDR3 is TGTGCCAGCAGTTTGGGACCGCGGGCTAACTATGGCTACACCTTC. It codes for CASSLGPRANYGYTF. The chain links TRBV28 to TRBJ1-2; weak D call: TRBD1 (5 bases). CDR3 length: 15 amino acids. The germline gives CDR1 MDHEN, CDR2 SYDVKM. V lost 3 bases and J lost 0, with 11 bases in between.

This chain links TRBV5-1 with TRBJ2-5; TRBD2 aligns across 7 bases. CDR3 length: 14 amino acids. V was clipped by 0 bases and J by 9 bases; unmatched bases: 8. CDR1 and CDR2 from the germline V gene are SGHRS and YFSETQ. CDR3 DNA sequence: TGCGCCAGCAGCTTGGAAGGGCTAGCGGAGCCCCAGTACTTC. Residues: CASSLEGLAEPQYF.

V and J are TRBV27 and TRBJ2-2; 7 bases agree with TRBD1. Trimming at V came to 5 bases and at J to 4 bases, leaving 16 bases not matched to a gene. There are 18 residues in the CDR3. Germline CDR1 reads MNHEY; CDR2 reads SMNVEV (reference sequence). The CDR3 sequence: CASSPPPRGRLPTGELFF. The CDR3 DNA sequence: TGTGCCAGCAGTCCACCTCCGAGGGGGCGCCTACCCACCGGGGAGCTGTTTTTT.

This clone has more than one count but fewer than ten. The chain employs TRBV7-2 and TRBJ2-7; 9 bases match TRBD1. Germline CDR1 SGHTA, CDR2 FQGNSA. The CDR3 has 15 residues. J was trimmed by 4 bases and V by 3 bases; bases with no gene match: 7. The CDR3 nucleotides read TGTGCCAGCAGCTTCACCGGGACAGGGCGGTACGAGCAGTACTTC. Its translation: CASSFTGTGRYEQYF. Filled out from reference TRBV7-2 and TRBJ2-7, the complete variable domain reads GAGVSQSPSNKVTEKGKDVELRCDPISGHTALYWYRQSLGQGLEFLIYFQGNSAPDKSGLPSDRFSAERTGGSVSTLTIQRTQQEDSAVYLCASSFTGTGRYEQYFGPGTRLTVT.

The chain carries TRBV7-9 and TRBJ2-5; D might be TRBD1 (6 bases). The V gene's germline CDR1 is SEHNR and CDR2 FQNEAQ (reference sequence). The CDR3 consists of 17 residues. V gave up 6 bases and J gave up 5 bases, with 25 bases separating them. The CDR3 here is CASSYRDKGAVGETQYF. CDR3 DNA sequence: TGTGCCAGCAGTTACAGGGACAAGGGTGCTGTAGGGGAGACCCAGTACTTC.